This TCR beta chain was identified during a study of OX40 agonist ivuxolimab in advanced cancers. As for the study in general: The patients' treatment was ivuxolimab, an agonistic anti-OX40 (CD134) antibody. Therapy given before enrollment (anti-PD-1, anti-PD-L1 or anti-CTLA-4) was allowed, and approximately 40% had some.

This clone was picked up one time. CDR1 and CDR2 (germline): LNHDA, SQIVND (reference sequence). The length of the CDR3 is 15 residues. With V trimmed by 3 bases and J by 5 bases, 8 bases remained unmatched. TCRdb's copy holds only in-frame clones and misses some; the assay was immunoSEQ multiplex PCR. The data hold about 76,000 clones, with over 75% observed a single time. This TCR came from an adult with an advanced solid tumor such as melanoma, head and neck, liver or kidney cancer. The chain has TRBV19 and TRBJ1-2; 8 nucleotides align to TRBD1. This sample comprised CD4+ or CD8+ T cells sorted from blood, obtained in a trial of the OX40 agonist ivuxolimab. The CDR3 bases are TGTGCCAGTAGTATCCCGGGACAGGCCCCGTATGGCTACACCTTC. This sequence encodes CASSIPGQAPYGYTF. The full variable domain, completed using reference TRBV19 and TRBJ1-2, is DGGITQSPKYLFRKEGQNVTLSCEQNLNHDAMYWYRQDPGQGLRLIYYSQIVNDFQKGDIAEGYSVSREKKESFPLTVTSAQKNPTAFYLCASSIPGQAPYGYTFGSGTRLTVV.